This TCR beta chain was recovered during a study of CD8 T cell repertoires and HIV-1 epitope variants. In the study overall: Each of Twenty-five Gag and Nef epitope peptides stimulated a separate culture. IL-2, IL-7 and IL-15 were added on days 3 and 7 of approximately 10-day cultures. Enriched T cells were co-cultured with equal numbers of autologous T cell-negative antigen-presenting cells.

Study-level results: No clonotypes responded to the TAALDMSHF plasma variant; four to six recognized KF9, one HW9.

The CDR3 is made up of 15 amino acids. Deletions cut 0 bases from V and 4 bases from J, with 12 bases between. Germline V gives CDR1 MNHEY, CDR2 SVGAGI. The assay was immunoSEQ multiplex PCR, and TCRdb's table has in-frame clones only and misses some. The sample holds about 2,600 clones, 66% seen once. This clone has only a few counts. What it binds is unknown. The chain couples TRBV6-5 to TRBJ1-1; TRBD1 is a possible D gene (6 bases). This sequence was found in a male donor with HIV. Input material: cultured CD8+ T cells derived from PBMCs. The CDR3 spells CASSYSDSSVTEAFF. The DNA for the CDR3 is TGTGCCAGCAGTTACTCGGACAGTTCGGTCACTGAAGCTTTCTTT.